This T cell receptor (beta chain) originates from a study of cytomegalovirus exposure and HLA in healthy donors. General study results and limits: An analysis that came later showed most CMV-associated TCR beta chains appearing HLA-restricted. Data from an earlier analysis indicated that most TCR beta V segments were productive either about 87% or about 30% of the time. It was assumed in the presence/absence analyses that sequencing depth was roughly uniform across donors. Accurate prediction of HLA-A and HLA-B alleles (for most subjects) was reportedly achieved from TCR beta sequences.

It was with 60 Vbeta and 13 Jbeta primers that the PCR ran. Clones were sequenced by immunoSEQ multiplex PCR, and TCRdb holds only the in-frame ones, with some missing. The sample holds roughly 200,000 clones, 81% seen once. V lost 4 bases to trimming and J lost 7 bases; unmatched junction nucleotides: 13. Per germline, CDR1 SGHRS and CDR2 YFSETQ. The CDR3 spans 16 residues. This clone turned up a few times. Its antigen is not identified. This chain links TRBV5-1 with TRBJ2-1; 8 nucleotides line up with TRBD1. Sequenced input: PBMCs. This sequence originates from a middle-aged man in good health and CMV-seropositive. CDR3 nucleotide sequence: TGCGCCAGCAGCCTCGGACAGGGTCTGATTTCAAATGAGCAGTTCTTC. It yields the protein CASSLGQGLISNEQFF. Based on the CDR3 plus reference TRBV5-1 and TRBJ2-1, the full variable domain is KAGVTQTPRYLIKTRGQQVTLSCSPISGHRSVSWYQQTPGQGLQFLFEYFSETQRNKGNFPGRFSGRQFSNSRSEMNVSTLELGDSALYLCASSLGQGLISNEQFFGPGTRLTVL.